This T cell receptor (beta chain) was recovered during a study of blood T cell repertoires in COVID-19. Study-level background: Whether acute or convalescent, the COVID-19 samples came from the United States, Italy and Spain. Sample material is recorded as cDNA or gDNA derived from T cells, B-cell-depleted T cells, or PBMCs.

How the authors handled the data: Reference gene primer amplification gave nucleated cell count estimates. The assay was immunoSEQ multiplex PCR, and TCRdb's table has in-frame clones only and misses some. V, J and clone size are taken as reported in that table, and D and trimming were inferred from the DNA itself. This table has a few hundred thousand clones, roughly 90% appearing once. The CDR3 is 13 residues long. The V end was cut by 5 bases, the J end by 4 bases, with 8 bases between. Germline lookup yields CDR1 KGHDR and CDR2 SFDVKD. The sequenced sample consisted of peripheral blood. This TCR was recovered from a woman between 45 and 60 years old with active or convalescent COVID-19. This chain joins TRBV24-1 and TRBJ1-5, with D unresolved. The CDR3 loop is CATSGRANQPQHF. In DNA form, the CDR3 reads TGTGCCACCAGTGGGCGGGCGAATCAGCCCCAGCATTTT.